This T cell receptor (beta chain) was identified in a study of cytomegalovirus exposure and HLA in healthy donors. PCR primers comprised 60 Vbeta and 13 Jbeta primers. Measured with immunoSEQ multiplex PCR; TCRdb has only the in-frame clones, and not every one. The sample records about 190,000 clones, more than 65% being singletons. Germline CDR1 reads MDHEN; CDR2 reads SYDVKM. The V gene lost 1 base and the J gene lost 4 bases, with 10 bases spanning the gap. The length of the CDR3 is 15 residues. In this sample, this clone turned up a few times. The TCR sequence derives from a woman aged 25 to 45 in good health and CMV-seropositive. Sequencing was performed on PBMCs. The chain has TRBV28 and TRBJ2-2; D perhaps matches TRBD2 (6 bases). The CDR3 DNA sequence: TGTGCCAGCAGTTTATATCAGGGAGGCACCGGGGAGCTGTTTTTT. Residues: CASSLYQGGTGELFF. Filled out from reference TRBV28 and TRBJ2-2, the complete variable domain reads DVKVTQSSRYLVKRTGEKVFLECVQDMDHENMFWYRQDPGLGLRLIYFSYDVKMKEKGDIPEGYSVSREKKERFSLILESASTNQTSMYLCASSLYQGGTGELFFGEGSRLTVL.